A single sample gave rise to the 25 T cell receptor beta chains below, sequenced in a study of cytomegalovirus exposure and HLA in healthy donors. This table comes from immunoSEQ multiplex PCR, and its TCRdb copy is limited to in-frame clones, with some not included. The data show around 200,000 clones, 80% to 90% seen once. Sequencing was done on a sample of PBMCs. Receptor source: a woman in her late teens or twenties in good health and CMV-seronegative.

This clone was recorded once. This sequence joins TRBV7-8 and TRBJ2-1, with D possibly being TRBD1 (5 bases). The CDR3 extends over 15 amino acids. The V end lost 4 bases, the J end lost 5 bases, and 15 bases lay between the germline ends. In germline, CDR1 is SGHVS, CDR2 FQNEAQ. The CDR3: CASSYPQGRNNEQFF. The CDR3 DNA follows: TGTGCCAGCAGCTACCCCCAGGGTCGGAACAATGAGCAGTTCTTC.

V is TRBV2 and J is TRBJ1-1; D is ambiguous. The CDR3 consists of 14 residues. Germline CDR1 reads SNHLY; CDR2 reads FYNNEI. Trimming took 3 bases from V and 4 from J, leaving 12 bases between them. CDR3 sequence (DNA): TGTGCCAGCAGTGATGGGAGGACTGTCACTGAAGCTTTCTTT. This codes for CASSDGRTVTEAFF.

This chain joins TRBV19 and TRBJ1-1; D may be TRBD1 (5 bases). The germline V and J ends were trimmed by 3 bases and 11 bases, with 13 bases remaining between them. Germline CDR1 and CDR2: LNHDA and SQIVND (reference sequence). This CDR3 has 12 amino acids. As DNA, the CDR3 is TGTGCCAGTAGTATGGGGCAGGGTCGGGCTTTCTTT. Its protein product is CASSMGQGRAFF.

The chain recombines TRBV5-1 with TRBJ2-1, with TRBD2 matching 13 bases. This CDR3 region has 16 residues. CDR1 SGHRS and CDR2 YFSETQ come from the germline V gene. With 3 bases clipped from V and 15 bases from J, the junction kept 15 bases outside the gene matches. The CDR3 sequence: CASSYYLGLAGQGSFF. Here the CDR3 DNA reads TGCGCCAGCAGCTACTATTTGGGACTAGCGGGACAGGGCTCGTTCTTC.

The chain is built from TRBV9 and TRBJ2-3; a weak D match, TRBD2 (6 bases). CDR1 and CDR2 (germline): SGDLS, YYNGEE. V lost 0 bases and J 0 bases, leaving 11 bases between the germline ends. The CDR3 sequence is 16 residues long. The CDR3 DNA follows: TGTGCCAGCAGCGTAGGGGCTAGCGAGAGCACAGATACGCAGTATTTT. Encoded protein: CASSVGASESTDTQYF.

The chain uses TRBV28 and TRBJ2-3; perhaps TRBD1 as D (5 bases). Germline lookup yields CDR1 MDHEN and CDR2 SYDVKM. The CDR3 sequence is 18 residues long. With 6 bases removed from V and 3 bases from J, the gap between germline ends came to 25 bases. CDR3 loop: CASRLLIPQGHKTDTQYF. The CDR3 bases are TGTGCCAGCAGACTTCTCATCCCCCAGGGTCATAAAACAGATACGCAGTATTTT.

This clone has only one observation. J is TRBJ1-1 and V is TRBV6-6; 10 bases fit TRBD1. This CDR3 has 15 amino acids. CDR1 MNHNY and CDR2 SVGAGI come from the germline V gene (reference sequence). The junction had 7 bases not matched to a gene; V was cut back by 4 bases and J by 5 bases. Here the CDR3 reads CASSSPGTGATEAFF. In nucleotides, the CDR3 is TGTGCCAGCAGTTCCCCCGGGACAGGGGCTACTGAAGCTTTCTTT.

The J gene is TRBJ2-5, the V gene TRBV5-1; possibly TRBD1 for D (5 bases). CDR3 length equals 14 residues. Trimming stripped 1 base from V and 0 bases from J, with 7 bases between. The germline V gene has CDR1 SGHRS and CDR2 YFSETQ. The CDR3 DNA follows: TGCGCCAGCAGCTTGCGGACAAACCAAGAGACCCAGTACTTC. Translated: CASSLRTNQETQYF. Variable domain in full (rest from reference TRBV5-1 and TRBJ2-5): KAGVTQTPRYLIKTRGQQVTLSCSPISGHRSVSWYQQTPGQGLQFLFEYFSETQRNKGNFPGRFSGRQFSNSRSEMNVSTLELGDSALYLCASSLRTNQETQYFGPGTRLLVL.

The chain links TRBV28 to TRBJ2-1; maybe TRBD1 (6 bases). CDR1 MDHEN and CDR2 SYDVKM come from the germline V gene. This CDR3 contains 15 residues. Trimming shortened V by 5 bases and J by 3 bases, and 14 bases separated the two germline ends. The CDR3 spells CASSPQGMDYNEQFF. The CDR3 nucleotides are TGTGCCAGCAGTCCGCAGGGGATGGACTACAATGAGCAGTTCTTC.

CDR3 residues: CASSRGGQSTDTQYF. CDR3 DNA: TGTGCCAGCTCCCGGGGGGGACAGTCCACAGATACGCAGTATTTT. The chain has TRBV11-1 and TRBJ2-3; the D gene is possibly TRBD2 (8 bases). The CDR3 consists of 15 residues. Trimming cost V 8 bases and J 2 bases, with 17 bases left between them. Germline V gene lookup returns CDR1 SGHAT and CDR2 FQDESV (reference sequence).

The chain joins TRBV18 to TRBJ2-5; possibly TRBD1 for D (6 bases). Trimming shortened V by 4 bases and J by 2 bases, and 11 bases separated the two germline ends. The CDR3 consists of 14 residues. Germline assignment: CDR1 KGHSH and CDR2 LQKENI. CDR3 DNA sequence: TGTGCCAGCTCACTAGGACAGCTGCAAGAGACCCAGTACTTC. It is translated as CASSLGQLQETQYF.

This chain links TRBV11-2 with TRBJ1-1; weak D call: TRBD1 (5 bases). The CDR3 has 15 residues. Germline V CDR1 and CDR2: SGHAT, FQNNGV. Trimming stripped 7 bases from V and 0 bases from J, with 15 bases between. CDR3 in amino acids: CASIPSGGMNTEAFF. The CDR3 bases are TGTGCCAGCATCCCGAGTGGGGGGATGAACACTGAAGCTTTCTTT.

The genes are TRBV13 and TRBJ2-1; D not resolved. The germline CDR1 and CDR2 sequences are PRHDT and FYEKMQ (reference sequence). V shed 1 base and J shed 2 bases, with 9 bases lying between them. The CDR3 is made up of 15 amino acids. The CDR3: CASSLAPAAYNEQFF. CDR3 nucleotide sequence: TGTGCCAGCAGCTTAGCCCCCGCGGCCTACAATGAGCAGTTCTTC.

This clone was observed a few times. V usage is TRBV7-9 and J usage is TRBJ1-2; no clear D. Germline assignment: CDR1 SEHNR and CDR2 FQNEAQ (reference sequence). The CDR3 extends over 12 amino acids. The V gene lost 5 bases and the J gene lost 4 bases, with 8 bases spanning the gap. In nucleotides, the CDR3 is TGTGCCAGCAGCATCCTCTCCTATGGCTACACCTTC. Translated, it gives CASSILSYGYTF.

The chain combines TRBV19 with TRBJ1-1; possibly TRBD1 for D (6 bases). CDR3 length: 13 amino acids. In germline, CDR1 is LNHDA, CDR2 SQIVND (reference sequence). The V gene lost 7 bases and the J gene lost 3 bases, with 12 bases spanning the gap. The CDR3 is CASMGGGHTEAFF. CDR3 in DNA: TGTGCCAGTATGGGAGGGGGACACACTGAAGCTTTCTTT.

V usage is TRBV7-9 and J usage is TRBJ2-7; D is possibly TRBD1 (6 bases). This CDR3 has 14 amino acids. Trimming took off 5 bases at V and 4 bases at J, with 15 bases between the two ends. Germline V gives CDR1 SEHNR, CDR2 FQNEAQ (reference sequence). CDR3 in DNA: TGTGCCAGCAGCCCCCGAACAGGGTCGTACGAGCAGTACTTC. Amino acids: CASSPRTGSYEQYF. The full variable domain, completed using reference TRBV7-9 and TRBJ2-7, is DTGVSQNPRHKITKRGQNVTFRCDPISEHNRLYWYRQTLGQGPEFLTYFQNEAQLEKSRLLSDRFSAERPKGSFSTLEIQRTEQGDSAMYLCASSPRTGSYEQYFGPGTRLTVT.

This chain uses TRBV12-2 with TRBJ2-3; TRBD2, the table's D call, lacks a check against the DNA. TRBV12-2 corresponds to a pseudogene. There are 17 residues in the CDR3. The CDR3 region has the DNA TGTGCAAGTCGCCCAGAACCGGGACTAGCGGAGTCAGATACGCAGTATTTT. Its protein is CASRPEPGLAESDTQYF.

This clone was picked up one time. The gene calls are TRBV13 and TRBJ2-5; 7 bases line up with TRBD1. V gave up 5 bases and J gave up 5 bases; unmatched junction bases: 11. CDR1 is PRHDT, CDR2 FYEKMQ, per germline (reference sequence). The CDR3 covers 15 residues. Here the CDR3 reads CASSRRDRGLETQYF. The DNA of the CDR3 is TGTGCCAGCAGCCGCCGGGACAGAGGCTTGGAGACCCAGTACTTC.

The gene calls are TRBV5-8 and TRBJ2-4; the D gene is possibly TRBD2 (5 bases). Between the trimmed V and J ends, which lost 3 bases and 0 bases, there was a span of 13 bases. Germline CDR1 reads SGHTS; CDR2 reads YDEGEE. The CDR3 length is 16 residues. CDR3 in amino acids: CASSYSGELAKNIQYF. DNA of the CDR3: TGTGCCAGCAGCTATTCCGGGGAACTAGCCAAAAACATTCAGTACTTC.

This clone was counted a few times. The CDR3 DNA is TGTGCCAGCAGTGGGGGACAGGGATCCTACGAGCAGTACTTC. This translates into CASSGGQGSYEQYF. The chain links TRBV28 to TRBJ2-7; TRBD1 aligns across 9 bases. Unmatched junction bases numbered 3, after V lost 5 bases and J lost 1 base. CDR1 is MDHEN and CDR2 is SYDVKM in the germline V gene. CDR3 length: 14 residues.

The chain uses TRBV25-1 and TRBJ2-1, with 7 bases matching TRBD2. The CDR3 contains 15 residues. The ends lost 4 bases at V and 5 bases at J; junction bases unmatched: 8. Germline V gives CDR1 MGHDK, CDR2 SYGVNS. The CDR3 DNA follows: TGTGCCAGCAGTGCGGGGGACTACCCGAACAATGAGCAGTTCTTC. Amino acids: CASSAGDYPNNEQFF.

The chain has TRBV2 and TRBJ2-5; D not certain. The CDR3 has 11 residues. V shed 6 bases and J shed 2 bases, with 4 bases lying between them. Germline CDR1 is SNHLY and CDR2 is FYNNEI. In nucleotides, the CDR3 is TGTGCCAGCAGGCAGCAAGAGACCCAGTACTTC. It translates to CASRQQETQYF.

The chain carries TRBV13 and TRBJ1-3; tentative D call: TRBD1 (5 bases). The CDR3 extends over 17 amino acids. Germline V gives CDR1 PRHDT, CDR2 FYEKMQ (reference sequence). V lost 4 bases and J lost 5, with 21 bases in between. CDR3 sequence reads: CASSSYKRTGLRNTIYF. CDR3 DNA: TGTGCCAGCAGCTCGTATAAGAGAACAGGCCTAAGAAACACCATATATTTT.

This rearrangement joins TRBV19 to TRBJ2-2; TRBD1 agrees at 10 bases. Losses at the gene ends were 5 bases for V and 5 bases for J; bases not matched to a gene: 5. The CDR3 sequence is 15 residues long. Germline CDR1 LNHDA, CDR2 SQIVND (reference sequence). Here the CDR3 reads CASSSGTGETGELFF. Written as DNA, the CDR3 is TGTGCCAGTAGTTCCGGGACAGGGGAAACCGGGGAGCTGTTTTTT.

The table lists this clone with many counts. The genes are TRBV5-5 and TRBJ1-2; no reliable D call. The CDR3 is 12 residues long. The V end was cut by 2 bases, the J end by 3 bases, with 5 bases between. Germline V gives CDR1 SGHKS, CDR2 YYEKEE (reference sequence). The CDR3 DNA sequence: TGTGCCAGCAGCTTCAGGTACTATGGCTACACCTTC. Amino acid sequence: CASSFRYYGYTF.